This T cell receptor (beta chain) was found in a study of T cell changes during pregnancy in multiple sclerosis. The CDR3 consists of 18 residues. V lost 8 bases and J lost 2, with 26 bases in between. CDR1 and CDR2 from the germline V gene are LNHNV and YYDKDF (reference sequence). Only in-frame clones appear in the TCRdb table, and some are missing; sequencing was by immunoSEQ multiplex PCR. This table has 70,000 to 95,000 clones, just under 95% appearing once. This clonotype originated in a female donor with multiple sclerosis, enrolled in a pregnancy study. This material consisted of peripheral blood, taken in the first trimester of pregnancy. The V call is TRBV15, the J call TRBJ2-3; D remains ambiguous. The CDR3 protein is CATAGSEANPLYTDTQYF. CDR3 DNA: TGTGCCACCGCCGGATCCGAGGCGAACCCACTATACACAGATACGCAGTATTTT.